This record concerns one T cell receptor (beta chain) sequence. Its antigen is undetermined. This record comes from a study of blood T cells in healthy people across ages. PCR was performed a second time for about 6 to 12 cycles using a sample-barcoded 5' primer and a J-beta primer mix. With 12 random nucleotides, a template-switch adaptor tagged each individual cDNA molecule. Each CDR3 protein is one row after TCRdb ran MiXCR on the 5' RACE reads. The sample carries some 930,000 distinct CDR3 sequences, just under 30% recorded once. General study findings and limits: Versus aged donors, long-lived donors had higher diversity and more naive CD4+ cells.

In addition, the sample was reused for a study of T cells of mothers and their children.

This TCR was sampled from a woman between 40 and 55 years old in good health. Sequencing input: blood.

CDR3 bases: TGTGCCAGCAGCTTAGCAGCAGGGAGAGGAAAGGGAGCGCAGTATTTT. Encoded protein: CASSLAAGRGKGAQYF. This chain links TRBV7-2 with TRBJ2-3; TRBD1 or TRBD2 may be the D gene (5 bases each). The V and J ends lost 0 bases and 10 bases respectively, with 20 bases between them. Germline loops: CDR1 SGHTA, CDR2 FQGNSA. This CDR3 spans 16 amino acids.